Below are 29 T cell receptor beta chains sequenced from a single sample in a study of blood T cell repertoires in COVID-19. The table came from immunoSEQ multiplex PCR; TCRdb's copy has only in-frame clones and leaves some out. The data hold some 140,000 clones, with roughly 91% observed a single time. Sequenced material: peripheral blood. The receptors originated from a man aged 50 to 59 with active or convalescent COVID-19.

V gene TRBV15 combines with J gene TRBJ1-6; 7 bases map to TRBD1. Germline CDR1 is LNHNV and CDR2 is YYDKDF (reference sequence). The CDR3 runs to 15 residues. V was clipped by 0 bases and J by 10 bases; unmatched bases: 6. CDR3 in DNA: TGTGCCACCAGCAGAGATAAGGGGGCCCAGTCACCCCTCCACTTT. Translation: CATSRDKGAQSPLHF. Complete variable domain (other parts from reference TRBV15 and TRBJ1-6): DAMVIQNPRYQVTQFGKPVTLSCSQTLNHNVMYWYQQKSSQAPKLLFHYYDKDFNNEADTPDNFQSRRPNTSFCFLDIRSPGLGDTAMYLCATSRDKGAQSPLHFGNGTRLTVT.

The rearrangement uses TRBV19 and TRBJ2-3, with TRBD2 matching over 9 bases. The V segment lost 1 base and the J segment 0 bases; nucleotides outside the gene matches: 5. The CDR3 is made up of 17 amino acids. The germline gives CDR1 LNHDA, CDR2 SQIVND (reference sequence). CDR3 nucleotides: TGTGCCAGTAGTATAGGGCTAGCGGGGACTAGCACAGATACGCAGTATTTT. Translating gives CASSIGLAGTSTDTQYF. The full variable domain, rest sourced from reference TRBV19 and TRBJ2-3, is DGGITQSPKYLFRKEGQNVTLSCEQNLNHDAMYWYRQDPGQGLRLIYYSQIVNDFQKGDIAEGYSVSREKKESFPLTVTSAQKNPTAFYLCASSIGLAGTSTDTQYFGPGTRLTVL.

The chain uses TRBV18 and TRBJ1-6, with 9 positions matching TRBD1. This CDR3 spans 15 amino acids. CDR1 is KGHSH, CDR2 LQKENI, per germline. With 1 base clipped from V and 7 bases from J, the junction kept 2 bases outside the gene matches. DNA of the CDR3: TGTGCCAGCTCACCACTTGGACAGGGGAATTCACCCCTCCACTTT. Translation gives CASSPLGQGNSPLHF.

The chain combines TRBV5-1 with TRBJ2-1, with 14 bases fitting TRBD2. In germline, CDR1 is SGHRS, CDR2 YFSETQ. The CDR3 has 16 residues. J lost 6 bases, V lost 4 bases, and 6 bases had no gene match. In DNA form, the CDR3 reads TGCGCCAGCAGCCCCTCCGGGACTAGCGGGGGCAATGAGCAGTTCTTC. Translation: CASSPSGTSGGNEQFF.

The J gene is TRBJ2-1, the V gene TRBV5-5, with 10 positions matching TRBD2. The CDR3 runs 16 residues. Germline trimming cut 2 bases from V and 9 bases from J; bases unmatched to any gene: 11. The germline CDR1 and CDR2 sequences are SGHKS and YYEKEE (reference sequence). Here the CDR3 reads CASSFLERGGSAEQFF. In DNA, the CDR3 is TGTGCCAGCAGCTTCTTGGAGCGGGGGGGCTCTGCTGAGCAGTTCTTC.

The rearrangement links TRBV5-1 to TRBJ1-4; D gene ambiguous. The CDR3 loop spans 14 amino acids. Per germline, CDR1 SGHRS and CDR2 YFSETQ. Trimming removed 0 bases from V and 5 bases from J, with 8 bases in between. The DNA for the CDR3 is TGCGCCAGCAGCTTGGGCCAACGGAATGAAAAACTGTTTTTT. The encoded protein is CASSLGQRNEKLFF.

The chain has TRBV11-3 and TRBJ2-7; D is unclear. The V gene lost 0 bases and the J gene lost 5 bases, with 8 bases spanning the gap. The CDR3 loop spans 13 amino acids. CDR1 and CDR2 (germline): SGHNT, YENEEA. The DNA of the CDR3 is TGTGCCAGCAGCTTAGACGGAAGCGACGAGCAGTACTTC. Its protein product is CASSLDGSDEQYF. Full variable domain (missing parts from reference TRBV11-3 and TRBJ2-7): EAGVVQSPRYKIIEKKQPVAFWCNPISGHNTLYWYLQNLGQGPELLIRYENEEAVDDSQLPKDRFSAERLKGVDSTLKIQPAELGDSAVYLCASSLDGSDEQYFGPGTRLTVT.

The genes are TRBV6-1 and TRBJ2-7; tentatively, D is TRBD1 (6 bases). Trimming took 2 bases from V and 6 from J, leaving 20 bases between them. This CDR3 has 16 amino acids. Germline V gene data show CDR1 as MNHNS and CDR2 as SASEGT. The CDR3 bases are TGTGCCAGCAGTGAAAAAGTCAGGGGATGGGGGAGCGAGCAGTACTTC. Protein: CASSEKVRGWGSEQYF.

This clone appeared a single time. V is TRBV11-2 and J is TRBJ2-3, with a weak D call TRBD1 (6 bases). The germline V gene has CDR1 SGHAT and CDR2 FQNNGV. The V and J ends lost 4 bases and 6 bases respectively, with 14 bases between them. The CDR3 contains 14 residues. In nucleotides, the CDR3 is TGTGCCAGCAGCTCCAACAGGGCGTCGGATACGCAGTATTTT. Translation gives CASSSNRASDTQYF.

The chain employs TRBV4-1 and TRBJ2-3, with a tentative D call TRBD2 (5 bases). From germline, CDR1 is MGHRA and CDR2 YSYEKL. The CDR3 contains 16 residues. V lost 4 bases and J 4 bases, leaving 18 bases between the germline ends. The CDR3 is CASSLRGSRASDTQYF. CDR3 in DNA: TGCGCCAGCAGCCTAAGAGGATCGAGGGCCTCAGATACGCAGTATTTT.

The chain combines TRBV5-4 with TRBJ1-4, with D unclear. CDR3 length: 14 amino acids. Per germline, CDR1 SGHNT and CDR2 YYREEE (reference sequence). Trimming cost V 1 base and J 8 bases, with 12 bases left between them. CDR3: CASSLRGEDEKLFF. The CDR3 bases are TGTGCCAGCAGCTTGCGCGGGGAGGACGAAAAACTGTTTTTT.

V and J are TRBV6-2 or TRBV6-3 and TRBJ2-5; 8 bases map to TRBD1. CDR3 length: 18 amino acids. Germline V gene lookup returns CDR1 MNHEY and CDR2 SVGEGT. Trimming took 4 bases from V and 2 from J; bases not matched to a gene: 15. CDR3 sequence: CASSWTKSPGQVQETQYF. The DNA of the CDR3 is TGTGCCAGCAGTTGGACAAAATCTCCGGGACAGGTTCAAGAGACCCAGTACTTC.

The gene calls are TRBV5-1 and TRBJ1-1; the D gene is possibly TRBD1 (6 bases). The germline gives CDR1 SGHRS, CDR2 YFSETQ. CDR3 length: 15 residues. Trimming cost V 0 bases and J 0 bases, with 9 bases left between them. The CDR3 loop is CASSLGTGLNTEAFF. DNA for the CDR3: TGCGCCAGCAGCTTGGGTACAGGGTTGAACACTGAAGCTTTCTTT. Supplemented by reference TRBV5-1 and TRBJ1-1, the full variable domain reads KAGVTQTPRYLIKTRGQQVTLSCSPISGHRSVSWYQQTPGQGLQFLFEYFSETQRNKGNFPGRFSGRQFSNSRSEMNVSTLELGDSALYLCASSLGTGLNTEAFFGQGTRLTVV.

V is TRBV5-6 and J is TRBJ2-1, with 13 positions matching TRBD2. The CDR3 is 17 residues long. In germline, CDR1 is SGHDT, CDR2 YYEEEE. Trimming removed 5 bases from V and 0 bases from J; junction bases left unmatched: 5. This CDR3 reads CASRTGLAGSSYNEQFF. The CDR3 coding sequence is TGTGCCAGCAGAACGGGACTAGCGGGGTCCTCCTACAATGAGCAGTTCTTC.

In regard to this clone: This specimen includes other DNA sequences encoding the same CDR3. V is TRBV3-1 (or the pseudogene TRBV3-2) and J is TRBJ2-3, with D possibly TRBD2 on 5 matching bases. The CDR3 sequence is 15 residues long. V lost 4 bases and J 6 bases, leaving 17 bases between the germline ends. The germline V gene has CDR1 LGHDT and CDR2 YNNKEL (reference sequence). The CDR3 loop is CASSPGGGRTDTQYF. CDR3 nucleotide sequence: TGTGCCAGCAGCCCCGGCGGAGGCCGGACGGATACGCAGTATTTT.

The chain combines TRBV12-5 with TRBJ1-6; D not resolved. V lost 0 bases and J 6 bases, leaving 6 bases between the germline ends. CDR1 and CDR2 (germline): LGHNT, FRNRAP. This CDR3 contains 14 residues. The CDR3 loop is CASGLVPSNSPLHF. Here the CDR3 DNA reads TGTGCTAGTGGTTTGGTACCCAGTAATTCACCCCTCCACTTT.

The chain employs TRBV14 and TRBJ2-5; 10 bases map to TRBD1. V dropped 4 bases and J dropped 2; count of bases not matched to a gene: 7. In germline, CDR1 is SGHDN, CDR2 FVKESK. The CDR3 consists of 16 residues. The CDR3 loop reads CASSLGQGWAQETQYF. For the CDR3, the DNA is TGTGCCAGCAGCCTGGGACAGGGGTGGGCACAAGAGACCCAGTACTTC.

The V gene is TRBV18, the J gene TRBJ1-1; no firm D call. This CDR3 comprises 13 residues. Deletions cut 5 bases from V and 11 bases from J, with 18 bases between. Germline assignment: CDR1 KGHSH and CDR2 LQKENI. CDR3 DNA sequence: TGTGCCAGCTCATCAGACCACTCGGGGAACGCTTTCTTT. Encoded protein: CASSSDHSGNAFF.

The chain joins TRBV6-2 or TRBV6-3 to TRBJ2-7; 8 nucleotides line up with TRBD1. This CDR3 has 16 amino acids. The V segment lost 4 bases and the J segment 3 bases; nucleotides outside the gene matches: 11. CDR1 and CDR2 (germline): MNHEY, SVGEGT. The CDR3 nucleotides read TGTGCCAGCAGTTGGAAACGGACAGGGAACGGCTACGAGCAGTACTTC. Translating it yields CASSWKRTGNGYEQYF.

The chain is built from TRBV27 and TRBJ2-3, with 16 bases matching TRBD2. Germline V gives CDR1 MNHEY, CDR2 SMNVEV (reference sequence). This CDR3 comprises 16 residues. J was trimmed by 14 bases and V by 6 bases; bases with no gene match: 14. CDR3 region: CASSPYAGTSGRAPYF. As DNA, the CDR3 is TGTGCCAGCAGCCCCTACGCCGGGACTAGCGGGAGGGCCCCGTATTTT.

The table lists this clone with a count of one. This CDR3 reads CASSPGLGGRSYNEQFF. CDR3 in DNA: TGTGCCAGCAGCCCGGGTCTCGGGGGGAGATCCTACAATGAGCAGTTCTTC. V gene TRBV9 combines with J gene TRBJ2-1, with 7 bases matching TRBD2. V shed 4 bases, J shed 1 base, and the junction held 11 bases outside the gene matches. Germline V lookup: CDR1 SGDLS, CDR2 YYNGEE. The CDR3 spans 17 residues.

The chain is built from TRBV11-3 and TRBJ2-5; 15 bases align to TRBD2. Unmatched junction bases numbered 9, after V lost 5 bases and J lost 2 bases. This CDR3 comprises 18 residues. The germline gives CDR1 SGHNT, CDR2 YENEEA. Here the CDR3 DNA reads TGTGCCAGCAGCCCCCGGACTAGCGGGAGGGAATATCAAGAGACCCAGTACTTC. Amino acid sequence: CASSPRTSGREYQETQYF.

This chain joins TRBV7-9 and TRBJ2-7, with 7 bases fitting TRBD2. The CDR3 is 14 amino acids. Germline CDR1 is SEHNR and CDR2 is FQNEAQ (reference sequence). V was pared by 3 bases and J by 2 bases, with 4 bases of the junction left unmatched. The CDR3 DNA reads TGTGCCAGCAGCTTCGGGACTAACGCCTACGAGCAGTACTTC. It specifies CASSFGTNAYEQYF.

The chain is built from TRBV19 and TRBJ2-7; D may be TRBD2 (6 bases). Germline values: CDR1 LNHDA, CDR2 SQIVND (reference sequence). The CDR3 is made up of 16 amino acids. The V and J ends lost 0 bases and 2 bases respectively, with 14 bases between them. Written as DNA, the CDR3 is TGTGCCAGTAGTATAGAGGGGGGACGGAACACCTACGAGCAGTACTTC. Amino acids: CASSIEGGRNTYEQYF.

This sequence joins TRBV7-9 and TRBJ2-3; D gene uncertain. This CDR3 is 13 amino acids long. V shed 4 bases and J shed 2 bases, with 7 bases lying between them. Germline CDR1 reads SEHNR; CDR2 reads FQNEAQ (reference sequence). In DNA, the CDR3 is TGTGCCAGCAGCTATGGCTCCACAGATACGCAGTATTTT. It specifies CASSYGSTDTQYF. Variable domain in full (rest from reference TRBV7-9 and TRBJ2-3): DTGVSQNPRHKITKRGQNVTFRCDPISEHNRLYWYRQTLGQGPEFLTYFQNEAQLEKSRLLSDRFSAERPKGSFSTLEIQRTEQGDSAMYLCASSYGSTDTQYFGPGTRLTVL.

The chain is built from TRBV7-8 and TRBJ2-2; 8 bases are shared with TRBD2. Per germline, CDR1 SGHVS and CDR2 FQNEAQ. Germline trimming cut 5 bases from V and 3 bases from J; bases unmatched to any gene: 5. The CDR3 has 15 residues. The CDR3: CASSRSGGYTGELFF. For the CDR3, the DNA is TGTGCCAGCAGCAGAAGCGGGGGCTACACCGGGGAGCTGTTTTTT.

The CDR3 DNA is TGTGCCAGCGAAACCCTTTGCCGCCCCCTAGCGGGGAACAATGAGCAGTTCTTC. It is translated as CASETLCRPLAGNNEQFF. This chain joins TRBV21-1 and TRBJ2-1; the table's D call, TRBD2, has no DNA check behind it. TRBV21-1 represents a pseudogene. The CDR3 sequence is 18 residues long.

The genes are TRBV5-1 and TRBJ1-3, with 7 bases lining up with TRBD1. The V and J ends lost 0 bases and 2 bases, in that order; junction bases with no gene match: 5. The CDR3 is 16 amino acids. The germline gives CDR1 SGHRS, CDR2 YFSETQ. CDR3 in DNA: TGCGCCAGCAGCTTGGATCCGGGACAGCCTGGAAACACCATATATTTT. Translation gives CASSLDPGQPGNTIYF.

The chain recombines TRBV28 with TRBJ2-5, with D possibly matching TRBD1 (7 bases). The CDR3 is 16 amino acids. Trimming removed 10 bases from V and 6 bases from J, with 27 bases in between. Per the germline V gene, CDR1 is MDHEN and CDR2 is SYDVKM. CDR3 residues: CATKLTGQSSAKTQYF. DNA for the CDR3: TGTGCCACGAAACTCACGGGACAGTCTAGCGCGAAGACCCAGTACTTC.